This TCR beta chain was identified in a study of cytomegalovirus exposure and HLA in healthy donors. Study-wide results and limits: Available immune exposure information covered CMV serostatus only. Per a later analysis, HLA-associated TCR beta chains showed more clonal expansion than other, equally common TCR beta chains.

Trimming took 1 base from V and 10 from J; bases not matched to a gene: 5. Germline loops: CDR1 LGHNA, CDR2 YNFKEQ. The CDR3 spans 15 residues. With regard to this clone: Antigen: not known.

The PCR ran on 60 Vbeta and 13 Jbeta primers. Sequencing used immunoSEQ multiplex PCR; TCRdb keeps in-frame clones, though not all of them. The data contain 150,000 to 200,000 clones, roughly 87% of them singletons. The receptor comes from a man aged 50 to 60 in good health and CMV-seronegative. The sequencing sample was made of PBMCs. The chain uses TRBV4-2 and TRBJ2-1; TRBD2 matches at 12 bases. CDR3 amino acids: CASSQGLAGVREQFF. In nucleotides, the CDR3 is TGTGCCAGCAGCCAAGGACTAGCGGGAGTACGGGAGCAGTTCTTC.